This is a list of T cell receptor beta chains from one sample in a study of shared clonotypes between healthy human individuals. TCRdb's table, derived via immunoSEQ multiplex PCR, lists solely in-frame clones and lacks some. The repertoire has 300,000 or so clones, around 72% of them found once; the top ten carry 10%. Material: memory CD4+ T cells sorted from blood. These receptors were obtained from a young man in good health. CDR3s include the opening cysteine and the closing phenylalanine or tryptophan. Rows may omit the clone size; those that give it use once, few, many or a size class.

clone size,J gene,V gene,CDR3 protein
NA,TRBJ1-1,TRBV9,CASSVGGTGADYTEAFF
once,TRBJ1-4,TRBV18,CASSLGQGYNEKLFF
NA,TRBJ2-3,TRBV6-5,CASSFSQLTGRAQYF
once,TRBJ1-2,TRBV28,CASSDTGSGVPGYTF
NA,TRBJ2-1,TRBV11-2,CASSRARVNYNEQFF
NA,TRBJ2-7,TRBV13,CASRLRGRVLNEQYF
NA,TRBJ2-7,TRBV28,CASSSPGTASYEQYF
NA,TRBJ1-5,TRBV7-2,CASSLVGEPQHF
NA,TRBJ1-5,TRBV7-9,CASSLGTGRNQPQHF
NA,TRBJ2-3,TRBV11-2,CASSLDLLGRTDTQYF
NA,TRBJ1-1,TRBV5-1,CASSGQGATEAFF
NA,TRBJ1-5,TRBV18,CASSPGPNQPQHF
NA,TRBJ1-5,TRBV5-4,CASSYPNQPQHF
NA,TRBJ2-5,TRBV18,CASSGETQYF
NA,TRBJ2-1,TRBV6-5,CASSAGYNEQFF
once,TRBJ2-1,TRBV9,CASSVFGEYNEQFF
few,TRBJ2-7,TRBV6-5,CASSYSSAYEQYF
few,TRBJ2-3,TRBV11-2,CASSFSLTDSHTDTQYF
NA,TRBJ1-4,TRBV9,CASSVGQAQGKLFF
NA,TRBJ2-3,TRBV15,CATRGPGQGTDTQYF
NA,TRBJ2-7,TRBV7-9,CASSPSGLNYEQYF
NA,TRBJ1-3,TRBV7-9,CASSWGTSSSGNTIYF
NA,TRBJ2-2,TRBV28,CASRGWDGELFF
few,TRBJ1-1,TRBV9,CASSVGFNTEAFF
NA,TRBJ1-1,TRBV7-9,CASSLGQGATEAFF
NA,TRBJ2-3,TRBV7-3,CASSKGGPTLGTQYF
NA,TRBJ2-2,TRBV4-2,CASSQDERGNTGELFF
NA,TRBJ2-2,TRBV11-3,CASSLGQETGELFF
few,TRBJ1-1,TRBV30,CAWRYPEAFF
NA,TRBJ2-2,TRBV27,CASRPLAGVPGELFF
NA,TRBJ2-7,TRBV20-1,CSATPRDEQYF
NA,TRBJ1-5,TRBV10-3,CAISTGQSNQPQHF
NA,TRBJ2-7,TRBV5-1,CASSLGTGGAGEQYF
NA,TRBJ2-1,TRBV30,CAWSYGTSREQFF
once,TRBJ2-3,TRBV14,CASSQDQARPDTQYF
NA,TRBJ2-7,TRBV25-1,CASSELDRTYEQYF
NA,TRBJ2-7,TRBV5-4,CASSSRMTGLYEQYF
NA,TRBJ2-3,TRBV11-2,CASSAHGTPPTDTQYF
NA,TRBJ1-4,TRBV6-1,CASSALTGKGEKLFF
NA,TRBJ1-1,TRBV7-3,CASSSTGSDTEAFF
few,TRBJ2-1,TRBV6-1,CASSELGSYNEQFF
NA,TRBJ1-1,TRBV2,CASTYGIGMNTEAFF
NA,TRBJ2-7,TRBV2,CASRDFHYEQYF
NA,TRBJ1-2,TRBV6-5,CASSAGAINGYTF
NA,TRBJ1-4,TRBV29-1,CSAGVTPKEKLFF
many,TRBJ2-1,TRBV10-1,CASSEPGQGKFF
NA,TRBJ2-7,TRBV2,CASDLRTLGEQYF
NA,TRBJ2-1,TRBV7-2,CASGGTSSYNEQFF
NA,TRBJ2-5,TRBV7-9,CASSRTSGYQETQYF
NA,TRBJ2-1,TRBV5-1,CASSFLAGEGQFF
NA,TRBJ2-3,TRBV5-1,CASSSGNRGVPDTQYF
NA,TRBJ2-5,TRBV2,CASSVGTGGYETQYF
NA,TRBJ2-7,TRBV28,CASSFEGLRYEQYF
NA,TRBJ1-1,TRBV5-5,CASSPIGYTEAFF
NA,TRBJ2-1,TRBV28,CASSLALPGQGYDEQFF